Listed below are T cell receptor beta chains from one sample, sequenced in a study of breast tumors, draining lymph nodes, adjacent tissues. TCRdb called the multiplex PCR reads again in MiXCR, with one record for every CDR3 protein. The sample carries some 170,000 distinct CDR3 sequences, about 33% recorded once. The sequencing input was axillary lymph node tissue. The source is a female donor with breast cancer. Some clones in this sample may be carry-over from other donors' samples. Each CDR3 is given with its conserved first and last residue. The D gene is left open where the match is weak. Some rows mark clone size as missing; the rest say once, few, many or name a class of expanded clone.

v_call	j_call	clone_size	d_call	cdr3_nt	cdr3_aa
TRBV5-1	TRBJ2-1	many	TRBD2	TGCGCCAGCAGCTTACTAGCGGGGGGGACTCGGTCCTACAATGAGCAGTTCTTC	CASSLLAGGTRSYNEQFF
TRBV4-3	TRBJ1-4	NA	TRBD1	TGCGCCAGCAGCCAGAACTCAGGGGGCGTCAAGGCCATACCTCGCTTTTGCTCTAATGAAAAACTGTTTTTT	CASSQNSGGVKAIPRFCSNEKLFF
TRBV7-7	TRBJ1-5	few	NA	TGTGCTAGCAGCTTAGGCCCCAATCAGCCCCAGCATTTT	CASSLGPNQPQHF
TRBV6-5	TRBJ1-6	NA	NA	TGTGCCAGCAGTTACTCGATGTCCAGTGGACCCCTCCACTTT	CASSYSMSSGPLHF
TRBV29-1	TRBJ2-1	many	TRBD1	TGCAGCGTTGACGGGGACAGGGACAACAATGAGCAGTTCTTC	CSVDGDRDNNEQFF
TRBV2	TRBJ2-6	many	TRBD2	TGTGCCAGCCGCCGGCTAGCGGTTTCTGGGGCCAACGTCCTGACTTTC	CASRRLAVSGANVLTF
TRBV14	TRBJ2-3	many	NA	TGTGCCAGCAGCCAAGAGACCCGCATGGGACGCGGCACAGATACGCAGTATTTT	CASSQETRMGRGTDTQYF
TRBV13	TRBJ2-1	many	TRBD1	TGTGCCAGCAGAAATCCGGGACAGGGTCAGTATGAGCAGTTCTTC	CASRNPGQGQYEQFF
TRBV6-5	TRBJ2-7	many	NA	TGTGCCAGCAGGGGGGCGGGGGCGATAACAGGGGAGCAGTACTTC	CASRGAGAITGEQYF
TRBV29-1	TRBJ1-5	NA	NA	TGCAGCGTGCTAGGGGGGGGGACGGCACCTCAGCCCCACAATTTT	CSVLGGGTAPQPHNF